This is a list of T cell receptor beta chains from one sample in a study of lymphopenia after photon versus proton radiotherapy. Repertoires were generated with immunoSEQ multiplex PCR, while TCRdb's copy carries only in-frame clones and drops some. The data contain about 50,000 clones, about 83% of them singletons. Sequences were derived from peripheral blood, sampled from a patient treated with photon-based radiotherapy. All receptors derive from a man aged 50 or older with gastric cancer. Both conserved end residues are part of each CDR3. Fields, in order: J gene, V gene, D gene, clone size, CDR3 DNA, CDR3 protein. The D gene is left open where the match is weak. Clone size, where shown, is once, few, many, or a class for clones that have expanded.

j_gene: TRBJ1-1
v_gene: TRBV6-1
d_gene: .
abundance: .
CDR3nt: TGTGCCAGCAGGGAACACAACAGGAACACTGAAGCTTTCTTT
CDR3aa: CASREHNRNTEAFF

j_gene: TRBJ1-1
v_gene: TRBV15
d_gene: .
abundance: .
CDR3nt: TGTGCCACCAGCCGCCGGGGCCAGACGGGAGAAGCTTTCTTT
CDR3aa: CATSRRGQTGEAFF

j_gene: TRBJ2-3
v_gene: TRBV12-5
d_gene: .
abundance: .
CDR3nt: TGTGCTAGTGGTTTCGGCTCGTTCACAGATACGCAGTATTTT
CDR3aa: CASGFGSFTDTQYF

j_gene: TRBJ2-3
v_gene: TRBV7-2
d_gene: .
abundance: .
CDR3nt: TGTGCCAGCAGCTTATCGGGGGCACAGGCGGGGGATACGCAGTATTTT
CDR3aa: CASSLSGAQAGDTQYF

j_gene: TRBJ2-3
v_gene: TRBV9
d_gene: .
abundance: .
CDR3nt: TGTGCCAGCAGCATCAGTTTAGGGACAGATACGCAGTATTTT
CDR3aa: CASSISLGTDTQYF

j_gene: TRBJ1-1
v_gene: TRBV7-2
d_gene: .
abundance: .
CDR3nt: TGTGCCAGCAGCCCGTTTGGAGGACGTGAAGCTTTCTTT
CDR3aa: CASSPFGGREAFF

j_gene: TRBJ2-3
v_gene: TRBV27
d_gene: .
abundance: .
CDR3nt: TGTGCCAGCAGTTTATCGGCGGGGACAGATACGCAGTATTTT
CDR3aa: CASSLSAGTDTQYF

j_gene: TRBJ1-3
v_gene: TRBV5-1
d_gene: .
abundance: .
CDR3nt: TGCGCCAGCAGCTCGGGACCAGGGGCTGGAAACACCATATATTTT
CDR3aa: CASSSGPGAGNTIYF

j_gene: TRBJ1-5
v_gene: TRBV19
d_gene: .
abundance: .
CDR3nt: TGTGCCAGTAGTATTAGGGGAGGCAATCAGCCCCAGCATTTT
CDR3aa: CASSIRGGNQPQHF

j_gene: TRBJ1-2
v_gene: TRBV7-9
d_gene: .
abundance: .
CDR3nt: TGTGCCAGCAGCTCTGGGGGTTACAACTATGGCTACACCTTC
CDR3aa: CASSSGGYNYGYTF

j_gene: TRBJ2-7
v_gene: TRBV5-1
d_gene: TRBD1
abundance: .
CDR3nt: TGCGCCAGCAGCCCACAGGGGGCCTCCTACGAGCAGTACTTC
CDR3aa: CASSPQGASYEQYF

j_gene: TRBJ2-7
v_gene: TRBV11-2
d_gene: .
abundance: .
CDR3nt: TGTGCCAGCAGCCTTACGGGGACCAAGGGCGGAAGTGACTCCTACGAGCAGTACTTC
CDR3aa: CASSLTGTKGGSDSYEQYF

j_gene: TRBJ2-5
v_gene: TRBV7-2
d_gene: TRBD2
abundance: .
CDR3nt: TGTGCCAGCAGACTAGCGGGAGGGCAGACCCAGTACTTC
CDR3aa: CASRLAGGQTQYF

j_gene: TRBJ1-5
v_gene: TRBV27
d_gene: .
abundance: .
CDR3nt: TGTGCCAGCAGTTTAAAGAGCAATCAGCCCCAGCATTTT
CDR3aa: CASSLKSNQPQHF

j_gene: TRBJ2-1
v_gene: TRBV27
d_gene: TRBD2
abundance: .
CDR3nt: TGTGCCAGCAGTTCAGCGGGAGGGCCCTCCTACAATGAGCAGTTCTTC
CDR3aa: CASSSAGGPSYNEQFF

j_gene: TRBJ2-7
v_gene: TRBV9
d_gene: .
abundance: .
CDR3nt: TGTGCCAGCAGCCCCTCGGACCAGCCCTACGAGCAGTACTTC
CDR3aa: CASSPSDQPYEQYF

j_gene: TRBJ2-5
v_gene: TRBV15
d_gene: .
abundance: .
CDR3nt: TGTGCCACCAGCAGAGATCCCTTGCGGCAAGAGACCCAGTACTTC
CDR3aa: CATSRDPLRQETQYF

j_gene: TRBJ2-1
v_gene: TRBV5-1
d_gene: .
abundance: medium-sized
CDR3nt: TGCGCCAGCAGCTTGGATCTAGCGCCTTACAATGAGCAGTTCTTC
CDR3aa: CASSLDLAPYNEQFF

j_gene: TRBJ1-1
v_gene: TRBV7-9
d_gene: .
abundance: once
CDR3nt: TGTGCCAGCAGCTTAGCCGGGGGGAACACTGAAGCTTTCTTT
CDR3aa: CASSLAGGNTEAFF

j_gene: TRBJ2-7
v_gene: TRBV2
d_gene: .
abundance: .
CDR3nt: TGTGCCAGCGTTGAACACACAGGACCCTCCTACGAGCAGTACTTC
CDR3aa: CASVEHTGPSYEQYF

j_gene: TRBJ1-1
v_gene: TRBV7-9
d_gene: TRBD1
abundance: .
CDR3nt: TGTGCCAGCAGAGGGGGCTTGAACACTGAAGCTTTCTTT
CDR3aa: CASRGGLNTEAFF

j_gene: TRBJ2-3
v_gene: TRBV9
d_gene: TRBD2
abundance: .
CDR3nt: TGTGCCAGCAGCGTAGGAGCGGGAGTGATCACAGATACGCAGTATTTT
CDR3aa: CASSVGAGVITDTQYF

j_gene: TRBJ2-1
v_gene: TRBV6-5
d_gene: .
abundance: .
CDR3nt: TGTGCCAGCAGTGAAAGCCCTGAGCAGTTCTTC
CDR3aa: CASSESPEQFF

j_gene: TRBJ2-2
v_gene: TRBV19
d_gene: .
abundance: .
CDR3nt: TGTGCCAGTAGTATCCGTCGGGGGGCACTACCTGGGGAGCTGTTTTTT
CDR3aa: CASSIRRGALPGELFF

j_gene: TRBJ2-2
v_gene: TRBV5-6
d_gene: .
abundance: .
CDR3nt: TGTGCCAGCAGCTTGCTCGAGGTCAGGGACACCGGGGAGCTGTTTTTT
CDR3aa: CASSLLEVRDTGELFF

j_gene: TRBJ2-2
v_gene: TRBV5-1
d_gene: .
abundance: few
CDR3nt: TGCGCCAGCAGCTTGGAACACACGAACACCGGGGAGCTGTTTTTT
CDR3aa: CASSLEHTNTGELFF

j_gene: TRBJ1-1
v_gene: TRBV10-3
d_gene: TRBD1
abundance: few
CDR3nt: TGTGCCATCAGTGAGTGGCAGGGGGGGACCATGAACACTGAAGCTTTCTTT
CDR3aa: CAISEWQGGTMNTEAFF

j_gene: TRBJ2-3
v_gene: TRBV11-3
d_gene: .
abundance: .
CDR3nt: TGTGCCAGCAGCTTTGGGCGGGGCACAGATACGCAGTATTTT
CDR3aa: CASSFGRGTDTQYF

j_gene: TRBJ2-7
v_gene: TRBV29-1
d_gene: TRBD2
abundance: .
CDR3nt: TGCAGCGTTGAAGGGACTAGCGGGAATCACGAGCAGTACTTC
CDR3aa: CSVEGTSGNHEQYF

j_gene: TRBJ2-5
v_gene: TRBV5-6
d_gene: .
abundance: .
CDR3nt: TGTGCCAGCAGCAGAATCCGGGACACCGAGTACTTC
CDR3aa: CASSRIRDTEYF

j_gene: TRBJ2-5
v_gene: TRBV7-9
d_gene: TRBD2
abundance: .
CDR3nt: TGTGCCAGCAGCCAGACTAGCGGGAGGGGGGCAGAGACCCAGTACTTC
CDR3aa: CASSQTSGRGAETQYF

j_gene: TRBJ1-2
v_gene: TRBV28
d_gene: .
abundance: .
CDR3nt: TGTGCCAGCAGATCTTCCCTCGGGGACTATGGCTACACCTTC
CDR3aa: CASRSSLGDYGYTF

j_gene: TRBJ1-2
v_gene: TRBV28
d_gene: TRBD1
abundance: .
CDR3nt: TGTGCCAGCAGTTTATTTCGCTCGGACAGGGGCAACTATGGCTACACCTTC
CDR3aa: CASSLFRSDRGNYGYTF

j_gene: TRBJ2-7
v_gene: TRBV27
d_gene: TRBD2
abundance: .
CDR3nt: TGTGCCAGCAGTTTGCGGGCCGTTGGGACTAGCTCCTACGAGCAGTACTTC
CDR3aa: CASSLRAVGTSSYEQYF

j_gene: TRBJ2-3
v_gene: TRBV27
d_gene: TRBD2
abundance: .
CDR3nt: TGTGCCAGCAGTTCAGGACTAGCGGGAGGCGCGGATACGCAGTATTTT
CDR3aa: CASSSGLAGGADTQYF

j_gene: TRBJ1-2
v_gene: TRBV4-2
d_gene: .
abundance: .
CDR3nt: TGTGCCAGCAGCCAAGAAAGGGTACAGGCTAGAGATGGCTACACCTTC
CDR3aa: CASSQERVQARDGYTF

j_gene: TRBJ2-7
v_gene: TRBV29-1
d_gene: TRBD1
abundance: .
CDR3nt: TGCAGCGTAGACTCAGGGGGCGAGGGTAACGAGCAGTACTTC
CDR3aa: CSVDSGGEGNEQYF